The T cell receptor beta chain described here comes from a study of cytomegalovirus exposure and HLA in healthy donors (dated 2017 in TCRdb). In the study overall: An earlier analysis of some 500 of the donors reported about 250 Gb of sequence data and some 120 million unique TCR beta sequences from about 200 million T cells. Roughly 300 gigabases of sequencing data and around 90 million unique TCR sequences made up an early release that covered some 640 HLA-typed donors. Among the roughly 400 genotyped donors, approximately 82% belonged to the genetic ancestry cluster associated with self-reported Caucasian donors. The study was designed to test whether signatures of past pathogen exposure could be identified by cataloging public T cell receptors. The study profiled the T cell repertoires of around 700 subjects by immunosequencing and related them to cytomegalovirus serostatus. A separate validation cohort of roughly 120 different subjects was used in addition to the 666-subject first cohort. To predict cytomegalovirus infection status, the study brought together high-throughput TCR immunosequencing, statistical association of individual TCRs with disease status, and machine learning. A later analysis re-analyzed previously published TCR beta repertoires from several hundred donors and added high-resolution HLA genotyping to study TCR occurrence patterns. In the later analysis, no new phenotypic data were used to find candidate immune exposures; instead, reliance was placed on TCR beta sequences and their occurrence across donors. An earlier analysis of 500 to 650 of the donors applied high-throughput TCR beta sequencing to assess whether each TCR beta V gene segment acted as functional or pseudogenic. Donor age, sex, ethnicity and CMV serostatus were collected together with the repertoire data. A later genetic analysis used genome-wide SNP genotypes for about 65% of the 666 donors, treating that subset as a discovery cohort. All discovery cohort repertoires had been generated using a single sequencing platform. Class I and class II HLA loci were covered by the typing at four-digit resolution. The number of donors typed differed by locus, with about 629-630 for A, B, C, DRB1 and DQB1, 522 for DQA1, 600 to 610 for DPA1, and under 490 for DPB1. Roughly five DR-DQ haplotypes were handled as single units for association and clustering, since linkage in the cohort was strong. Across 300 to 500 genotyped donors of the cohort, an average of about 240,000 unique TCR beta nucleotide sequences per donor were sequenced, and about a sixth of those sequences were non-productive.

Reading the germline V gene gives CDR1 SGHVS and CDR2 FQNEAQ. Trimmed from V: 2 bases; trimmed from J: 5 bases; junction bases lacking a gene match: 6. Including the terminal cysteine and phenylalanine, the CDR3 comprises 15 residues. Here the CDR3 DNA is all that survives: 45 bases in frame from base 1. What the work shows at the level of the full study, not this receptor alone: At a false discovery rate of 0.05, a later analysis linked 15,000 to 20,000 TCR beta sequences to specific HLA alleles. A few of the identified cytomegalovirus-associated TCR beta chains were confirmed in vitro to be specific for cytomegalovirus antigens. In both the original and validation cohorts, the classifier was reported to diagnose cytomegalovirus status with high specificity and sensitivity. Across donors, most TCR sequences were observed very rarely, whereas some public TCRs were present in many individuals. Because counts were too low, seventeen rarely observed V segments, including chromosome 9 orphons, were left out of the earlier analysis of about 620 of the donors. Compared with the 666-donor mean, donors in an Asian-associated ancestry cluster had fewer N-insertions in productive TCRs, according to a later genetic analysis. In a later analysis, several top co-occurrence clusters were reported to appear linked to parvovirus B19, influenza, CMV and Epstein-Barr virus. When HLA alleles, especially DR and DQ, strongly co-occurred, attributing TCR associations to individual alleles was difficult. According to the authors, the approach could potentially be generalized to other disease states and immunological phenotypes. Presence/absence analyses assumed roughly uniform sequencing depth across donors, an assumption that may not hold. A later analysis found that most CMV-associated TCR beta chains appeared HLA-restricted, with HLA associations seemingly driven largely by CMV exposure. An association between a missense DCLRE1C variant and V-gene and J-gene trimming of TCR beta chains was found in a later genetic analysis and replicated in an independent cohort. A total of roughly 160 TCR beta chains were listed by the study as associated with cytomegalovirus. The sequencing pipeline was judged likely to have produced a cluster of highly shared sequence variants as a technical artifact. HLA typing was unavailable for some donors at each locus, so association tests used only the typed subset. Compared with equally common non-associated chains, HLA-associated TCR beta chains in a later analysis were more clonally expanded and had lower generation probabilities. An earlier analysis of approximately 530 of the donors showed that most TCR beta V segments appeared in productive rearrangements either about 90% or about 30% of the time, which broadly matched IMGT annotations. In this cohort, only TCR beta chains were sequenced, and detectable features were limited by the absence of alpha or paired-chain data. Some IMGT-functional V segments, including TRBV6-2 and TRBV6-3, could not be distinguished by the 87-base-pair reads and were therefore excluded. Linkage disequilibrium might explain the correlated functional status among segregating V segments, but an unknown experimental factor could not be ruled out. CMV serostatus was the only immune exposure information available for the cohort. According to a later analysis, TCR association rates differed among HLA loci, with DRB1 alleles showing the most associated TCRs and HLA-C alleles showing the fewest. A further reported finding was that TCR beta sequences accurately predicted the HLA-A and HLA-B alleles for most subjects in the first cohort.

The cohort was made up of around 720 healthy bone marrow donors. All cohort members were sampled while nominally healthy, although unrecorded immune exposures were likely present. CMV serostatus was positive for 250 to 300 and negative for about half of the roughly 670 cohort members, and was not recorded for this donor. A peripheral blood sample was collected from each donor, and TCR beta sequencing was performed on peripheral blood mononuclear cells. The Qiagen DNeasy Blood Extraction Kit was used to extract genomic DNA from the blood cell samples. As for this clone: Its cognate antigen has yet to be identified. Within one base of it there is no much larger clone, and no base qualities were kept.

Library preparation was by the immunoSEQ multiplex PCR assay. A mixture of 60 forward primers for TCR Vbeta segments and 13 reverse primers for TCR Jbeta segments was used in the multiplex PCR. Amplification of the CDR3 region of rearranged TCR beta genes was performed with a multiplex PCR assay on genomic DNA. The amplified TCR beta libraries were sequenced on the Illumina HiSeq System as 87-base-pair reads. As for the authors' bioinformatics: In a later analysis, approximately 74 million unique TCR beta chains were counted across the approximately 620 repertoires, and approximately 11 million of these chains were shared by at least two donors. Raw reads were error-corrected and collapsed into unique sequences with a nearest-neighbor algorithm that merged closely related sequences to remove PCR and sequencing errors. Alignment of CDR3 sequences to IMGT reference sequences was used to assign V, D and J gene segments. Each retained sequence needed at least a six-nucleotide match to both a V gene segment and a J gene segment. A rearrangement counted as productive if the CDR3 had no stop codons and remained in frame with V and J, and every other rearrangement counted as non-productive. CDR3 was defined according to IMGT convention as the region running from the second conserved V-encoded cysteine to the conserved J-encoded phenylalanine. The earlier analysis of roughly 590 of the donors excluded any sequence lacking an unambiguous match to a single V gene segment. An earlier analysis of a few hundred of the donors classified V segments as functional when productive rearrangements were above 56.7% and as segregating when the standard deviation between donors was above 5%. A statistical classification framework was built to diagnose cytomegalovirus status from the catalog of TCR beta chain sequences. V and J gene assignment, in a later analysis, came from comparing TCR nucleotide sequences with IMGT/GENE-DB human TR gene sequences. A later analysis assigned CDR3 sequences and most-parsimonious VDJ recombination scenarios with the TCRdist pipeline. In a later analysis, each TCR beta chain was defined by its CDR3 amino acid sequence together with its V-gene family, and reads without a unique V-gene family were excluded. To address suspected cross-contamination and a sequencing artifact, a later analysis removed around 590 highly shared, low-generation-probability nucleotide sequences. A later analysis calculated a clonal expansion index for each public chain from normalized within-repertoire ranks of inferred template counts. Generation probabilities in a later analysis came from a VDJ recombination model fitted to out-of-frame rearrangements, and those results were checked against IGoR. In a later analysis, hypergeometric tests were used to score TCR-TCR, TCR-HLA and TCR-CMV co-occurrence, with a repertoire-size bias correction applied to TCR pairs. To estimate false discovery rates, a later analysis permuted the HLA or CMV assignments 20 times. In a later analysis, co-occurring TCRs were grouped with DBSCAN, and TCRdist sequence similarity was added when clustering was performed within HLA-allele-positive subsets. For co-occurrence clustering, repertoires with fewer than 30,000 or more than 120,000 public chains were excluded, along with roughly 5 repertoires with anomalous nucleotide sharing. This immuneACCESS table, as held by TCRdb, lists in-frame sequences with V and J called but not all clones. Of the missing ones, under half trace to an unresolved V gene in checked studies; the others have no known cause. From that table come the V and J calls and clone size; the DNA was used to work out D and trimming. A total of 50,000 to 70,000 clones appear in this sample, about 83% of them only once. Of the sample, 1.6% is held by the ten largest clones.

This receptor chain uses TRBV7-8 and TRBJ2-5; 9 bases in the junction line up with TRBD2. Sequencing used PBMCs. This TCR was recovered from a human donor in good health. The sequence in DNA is TGTGCCAGCAGCTTACAACTAGCGGGCGCCGAGACCCAGTACTTC. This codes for CASSLQLAGAETQYF.